A single sample gave rise to the 2 T cell receptor beta chains below, sequenced in a study of blood T cell repertoires in COVID-19. The table came from immunoSEQ multiplex PCR; TCRdb's copy has only in-frame clones and leaves some out. The repertoire includes roughly 250,000 clones, approximately 91% of them detected once, and roughly 2.1% sits in the top ten. The sequencing sample was made of PBMCs or T cells enriched from blood (not recorded which). The receptors originated from a middle-aged woman with acute COVID-19.

This chain joins TRBV13 and TRBJ2-5; D unresolved. Trimming shortened V by 3 bases and J by 5 bases, and 13 bases separated the two germline ends. Looked up from germline, CDR1 is PRHDT and CDR2 is FYEKMQ (reference sequence). The CDR3 has 14 amino acids. DNA of the CDR3: TGTGCCAGCAGCTTTTCCGAGGTCGGGGAGACCCAGTACTTC. Protein: CASSFSEVGETQYF. The full variable domain, rest sourced from reference TRBV13 and TRBJ2-5, is AAGVIQSPRHLIKEKRETATLKCYPIPRHDTVYWYQQGPGQDPQFLISFYEKMQSDKGSIPDRFSAQQFSDYHSELNMSSLELGDSALYFCASSFSEVGETQYFGPGTRLLVL.

The chain has TRBV5-1 and TRBJ2-7, with D possibly TRBD1 on 6 matching bases. Germline CDR1 reads SGHRS; CDR2 reads YFSETQ. The CDR3 contains 16 residues. V was trimmed by 0 bases and J by 3 bases, leaving 16 bases between them. The CDR3 DNA follows: TGCGCCAGCAGCTTGGCCCACAGGGCCTCAAACTACGAGCAGTACTTC. Residues: CASSLAHRASNYEQYF.